A single sample gave rise to the 27 T cell receptor beta chains below, sequenced in a study of cytomegalovirus exposure and HLA in healthy donors. 13 Jbeta primers and 60 Vbeta primers were used for the PCR. Here immunoSEQ multiplex PCR was the method, and the copy in TCRdb shows in-frame clones only, minus some. The sample has about 120,000 clones, 75% seen once. The sample was PBMCs. All receptors come from a woman aged 40 to 50 in good health and CMV-seropositive.

This chain uses TRBV9 with TRBJ2-7, with TRBD1 as a possible D gene (5 bases). The CDR3 extends over 14 amino acids. Germline CDR1 and CDR2: SGDLS and YYNGEE. Trimming removed 2 bases at V and 4 bases at J, with 13 bases between. CDR3 sequence reads: CASSVRVFPYEQYF. CDR3 nucleotides: TGTGCCAGCAGCGTCAGGGTCTTCCCGTACGAGCAGTACTTC.

The chain recombines TRBV6-6 with TRBJ2-7; no clear D gene. CDR3 length: 13 amino acids. In germline, CDR1 is MNHNY, CDR2 SVGAGI (reference sequence). The ends were cut back, 5 bases at V and 0 bases at J, with 8 bases in the middle. CDR3 protein: CASSALSSYEQYF. Here the CDR3 DNA reads TGTGCCAGCAGTGCTCTAAGCTCCTACGAGCAGTACTTC.

The genes are TRBV30 and TRBJ1-3, with 7 positions matching TRBD1. The CDR3 extends over 13 amino acids. The germline CDR1 and CDR2 sequences are GTSNPN and SVGIG (reference sequence). J lost 2 bases, V lost 3 bases, and 1 base had no gene match. The CDR3, as DNA: TGTGCCTGGAGCGGGACAGCTGGAAACACCATATATTTT. This codes for CAWSGTAGNTIYF.

This clone has a single count. The chain has TRBV7-2 and TRBJ2-5, with TRBD2 identical over 14 bases. The CDR3 totals 16 residues. The J segment lost 3 bases and the V segment lost 1 base, leaving 1 base of the junction unmatched. The germline V gene encodes CDR1 SGHTA and CDR2 FQGNSA. The CDR3 nucleotides read TGTGCCAGCAGCTTAGGACTAGCGGGAGGGGAAGAGACCCAGTACTTC. This codes for CASSLGLAGGEETQYF.

The chain recombines TRBV10-2 with TRBJ2-5; 16 positions match TRBD2. CDR1 is WSHSY, CDR2 SAAADI, per germline. The CDR3 consists of 16 residues. The V gene end was trimmed by 7 bases and the J gene end by 4 bases; junction bases not matched to a gene: 6. The CDR3 here is CASTGTSGGERETQYF. The CDR3 bases are TGCGCCAGCACTGGGACTAGCGGGGGGGAGAGAGAGACCCAGTACTTC.

The V call is TRBV6-1, the J call TRBJ2-7; the D is unclear. The CDR3 is 13 amino acids. The V gene lost 1 base and the J gene lost 6 bases, with 10 bases spanning the gap. Germline CDR1 is MNHNS and CDR2 is SASEGT. CDR3 residues: CASSEGSGSEQYF. CDR3 in DNA: TGTGCCAGCAGTGAAGGGTCAGGCTCCGAGCAGTACTTC.

CDR3 protein: CASSSSNEQFF. The CDR3 region has the DNA TGCGCCAGCAGCTCGTCCAATGAGCAGTTCTTC. V usage is TRBV4-1 and J usage is TRBJ2-1; D is unresolved. Germline CDR1 reads MGHRA; CDR2 reads YSYEKL. The CDR3 totals 11 residues. The V end was cut by 5 bases, the J end by 6 bases, with 5 bases between.

The chain joins TRBV27 to TRBJ2-7; no reliable D call. The CDR3 consists of 12 residues. Between the trimmed V and J ends, which lost 6 bases and 0 bases, there was a span of 6 bases. Germline V gene lookup returns CDR1 MNHEY and CDR2 SMNVEV (reference sequence). The CDR3 region is CASRDNSYEQYF. The CDR3 nucleotides read TGTGCCAGCAGAGACAACTCCTACGAGCAGTACTTC.

This rearrangement joins TRBV19 to TRBJ1-1; D ambiguous. This CDR3 is 13 amino acids long. V gave up 1 base and J gave up 7 bases, with 10 bases separating them. Per the germline V gene, CDR1 is LNHDA and CDR2 is SQIVND (reference sequence). CDR3 loop: CASSIGEEVEAFF. For the CDR3, the DNA is TGTGCCAGTAGTATAGGGGAGGAGGTTGAAGCTTTCTTT.

This clone was seen only once. The chain recombines TRBV6-6 with TRBJ2-3; 7 bases are a match to TRBD1. V was pared by 6 bases and J by 5 bases, with 5 bases of the junction left unmatched. Germline CDR1 is MNHNY and CDR2 is SVGAGI (reference sequence). The CDR3 loop spans 13 amino acids. For the CDR3, the DNA is TGTGCCAGCAGAAGAGGGGGCGAAGATACGCAGTATTTT. It is translated as CASRRGGEDTQYF.

In regard to this clone: The sample carries other DNA sequences with the same CDR3. This chain links TRBV5-1 with TRBJ1-2; a weak D match, TRBD1 (5 bases). The germline CDR1 and CDR2 sequences are SGHRS and YFSETQ. The CDR3 length is 13 residues. The V end lost 1 base, the J end lost 6 bases, and 10 bases lay between the germline ends. The CDR3 reads CASSLNSRDGYTF. In DNA form, the CDR3 reads TGCGCCAGCAGCTTGAATTCCAGGGATGGCTACACCTTC.

This chain uses TRBV7-3 with TRBJ2-1; D is undetermined. V was trimmed by 2 bases and J by 7 bases, leaving 6 bases between them. Germline V gene sequence: CDR1 SGHTA, CDR2 FQGTGA. This CDR3 has 12 residues. Here the CDR3 DNA reads TGTGCCAGCAGCTTAGGCCGAAATGAGCAGTTCTTC. Amino acid sequence: CASSLGRNEQFF. Supplemented by reference TRBV7-3 and TRBJ2-1, the full variable domain reads GAGVSQTPSNKVTEKGKYVELRCDPISGHTALYWYRQSLGQGPEFLIYFQGTGAADDSGLPNDRFFAVRPEGSVSTLKIQRTERGDSAVYLCASSLGRNEQFFGPGTRLTVL.

The chain has TRBV10-3 and TRBJ2-5; D possibly corresponds to TRBD1 (5 bases). CDR1 is ENHRY, CDR2 SYGVKD, per germline. The CDR3 sequence is 12 residues long. V lost 6 bases, J lost 5 bases, and 10 bases lay in between. CDR3 DNA sequence: TGTGCCATCAGAGGGGATTCCGAGACCCAGTACTTC. As protein: CAIRGDSETQYF.

The table lists this clone with a few counts. The chain recombines TRBV19 with TRBJ2-3; D unresolved. Germline V lookup: CDR1 LNHDA, CDR2 SQIVND (reference sequence). This CDR3 has 11 residues. V lost 3 bases to trimming and J lost 4 bases, with 2 bases between them. CDR3 nucleotide sequence: TGTGCCAGTAGTATCTCAGATACGCAGTATTTT. Translated: CASSISDTQYF. Full variable domain (missing parts from reference TRBV19 and TRBJ2-3): DGGITQSPKYLFRKEGQNVTLSCEQNLNHDAMYWYRQDPGQGLRLIYYSQIVNDFQKGDIAEGYSVSREKKESFPLTVTSAQKNPTAFYLCASSISDTQYFGPGTRLTVL.

The V gene is TRBV14, the J gene TRBJ1-1, with D perhaps TRBD1 (5 bases). The CDR3 runs to 13 residues. The germline CDR1 and CDR2 sequences are SGHDN and FVKESK. Deletions cut 4 bases from V and 4 bases from J, with 10 bases between. CDR3 sequence reads: CASSLQGGTEAFF. DNA of the CDR3: TGTGCCAGCAGCCTTCAGGGAGGCACTGAAGCTTTCTTT. The full variable domain, in which reference TRBV14 and TRBJ1-1 provide the parts outside the CDR3, is EAGVTQFPSHSVIEKGQTVTLRCDPISGHDNLYWYRRVMGKEIKFLLHFVKESKQDESGMPNNRFLAERTGGTYSTLKVQPAELEDSGVYFCASSLQGGTEAFFGQGTRLTVV.

This clone has a single count. The V and J genes are TRBV7-2 and TRBJ2-3; no definite D call. The germline V gene has CDR1 SGHTA and CDR2 FQGNSA. There are 15 residues in the CDR3. The germline V and J ends were trimmed by 0 bases and 0 bases, with 7 bases remaining between them. CDR3 nucleotides: TGTGCCAGCAGCTTAGCGTACCGGAGCACAGATACGCAGTATTTT. Its protein product is CASSLAYRSTDTQYF.

The chain is built from TRBV10-3 and TRBJ1-5; D may be TRBD1 (5 bases). CDR3 length: 15 amino acids. The ends were cut back, 2 bases at V and 7 bases at J, with 15 bases in the middle. Germline V CDR1 and CDR2: ENHRY, SYGVKD. CDR3 nucleotide sequence: TGTGCCATCAGTGAGAAATTGGAAGGGGCCCAGCCCCAGCATTTT. Encoded protein: CAISEKLEGAQPQHF.

The chain employs TRBV7-9 and TRBJ1-5, with 7 bases identical to TRBD1. The CDR3 runs 15 residues. Germline loops: CDR1 SEHNR, CDR2 FQNEAQ (reference sequence). Trimming at V came to 5 bases and at J to 4 bases, leaving 8 bases not matched to a gene. CDR3 amino acids: CASSPYPGGNQPQHF. In DNA form, the CDR3 reads TGTGCCAGCAGCCCCTATCCAGGGGGAAATCAGCCCCAGCATTTT.

The count of this clone is one. The chain carries TRBV15 and TRBJ2-1, with D uncertain. Trimming cost V 6 bases and J 2 bases, with 14 bases left between them. This CDR3 spans 15 amino acids. Germline V CDR1 and CDR2: LNHNV, YYDKDF (reference sequence). The CDR3 nucleotides read TGTGCCACCAGTCCCTTTAGAGCCACCTACAATGAGCAGTTCTTC. Amino acid sequence: CATSPFRATYNEQFF. Complete variable domain (other parts from reference TRBV15 and TRBJ2-1): DAMVIQNPRYQVTQFGKPVTLSCSQTLNHNVMYWYQQKSSQAPKLLFHYYDKDFNNEADTPDNFQSRRPNTSFCFLDIRSPGLGDTAMYLCATSPFRATYNEQFFGPGTRLTVL.

The chain carries TRBV10-3 and TRBJ1-2; no definite D call. The V gene's germline CDR1 is ENHRY and CDR2 SYGVKD. V was shortened by 3 bases and J by 4 bases, with 15 bases between the two germline ends. CDR3 size: 15 residues. The CDR3 bases are TGTGCCATCAGTGACGGAGGGATCGGAGGCTATGGCTACACCTTC. Protein product: CAISDGGIGGYGYTF.

The J gene is TRBJ2-7, the V gene TRBV7-2; 8 bases align to TRBD1. The CDR3 runs to 15 residues. The J segment lost 2 bases and the V segment lost 1 base, leaving 4 bases of the junction unmatched. Germline V gives CDR1 SGHTA, CDR2 FQGNSA. The CDR3 sequence is CASSLETGATYEQYF. CDR3 coding DNA: TGTGCCAGCAGCTTAGAGACAGGGGCGACCTACGAGCAGTACTTC.

V and J are TRBV5-6 and TRBJ1-5; D not resolved. V was pared by 2 bases and J by 1 base, with 13 bases between. The V gene's germline CDR1 is SGHDT and CDR2 YYEEEE. The CDR3 loop spans 16 amino acids. CDR3 sequence reads: CASSLFREFSNQPQHF. The CDR3, as DNA: TGTGCCAGCAGCTTATTCCGGGAGTTCAGCAATCAGCCCCAGCATTTT.

V gene TRBV29-1 combines with J gene TRBJ2-5; 8 bases align to TRBD2. Trimming cost V 4 bases and J 4 bases; bases outside gene matches: 5. This CDR3 comprises 13 residues. The germline V gene encodes CDR1 SQVTM and CDR2 ANQGSEA. The CDR3 loop is CSVVGRVSETQYF. The DNA of the CDR3 is TGCAGCGTTGTCGGGAGGGTCTCAGAGACCCAGTACTTC.

A few counts support this clone. V gene TRBV4-2 combines with J gene TRBJ2-3; the match to TRBD2 covers 12 bases. CDR3 size: 17 residues. Per germline, CDR1 LGHNA and CDR2 YNFKEQ. J gave up 2 bases and V 5 bases, and 8 bases lay outside the gene matches. CDR3 in amino acids: CASSITSGGPPTDTQYF. The CDR3, as DNA: TGTGCCAGCAGCATTACTAGCGGGGGGCCTCCCACAGATACGCAGTATTTT.

This chain links TRBV9 with TRBJ2-5, with D perhaps TRBD2 (6 bases). This CDR3 is 15 amino acids long. CDR1 is SGDLS, CDR2 YYNGEE, per germline. V lost 4 bases and J 1 base, leaving 14 bases between the germline ends. The CDR3 DNA is TGTGCCAGCAGCATGGAGGGAGTGGCCCAAGAGACCCAGTACTTC. This encodes CASSMEGVAQETQYF.

V is TRBV21-1 and J is TRBJ2-1; the DNA was not used to check the table's D call, TRBD2. TRBV21-1 has pseudogene status. The CDR3 runs to 17 residues. CDR3 DNA: TGTGCCAGCAGCAAGACTAGCGGGAGGGACTCCTACAATGAGCAGTTCTTC. It codes for CASSKTSGRDSYNEQFF.

The chain employs TRBV7-2 and TRBJ2-2, with 11 bases identical to TRBD2. The CDR3 consists of 17 residues. V shed 0 bases, J shed 3 bases, and the junction held 3 bases outside the gene matches. Germline V gene lookup returns CDR1 SGHTA and CDR2 FQGNSA. The CDR3 DNA reads as TGTGCCAGCAGCTTAGCACTAGCGGGAGCGCACACCGGGGAGCTGTTTTTT. Its translation is CASSLALAGAHTGELFF.